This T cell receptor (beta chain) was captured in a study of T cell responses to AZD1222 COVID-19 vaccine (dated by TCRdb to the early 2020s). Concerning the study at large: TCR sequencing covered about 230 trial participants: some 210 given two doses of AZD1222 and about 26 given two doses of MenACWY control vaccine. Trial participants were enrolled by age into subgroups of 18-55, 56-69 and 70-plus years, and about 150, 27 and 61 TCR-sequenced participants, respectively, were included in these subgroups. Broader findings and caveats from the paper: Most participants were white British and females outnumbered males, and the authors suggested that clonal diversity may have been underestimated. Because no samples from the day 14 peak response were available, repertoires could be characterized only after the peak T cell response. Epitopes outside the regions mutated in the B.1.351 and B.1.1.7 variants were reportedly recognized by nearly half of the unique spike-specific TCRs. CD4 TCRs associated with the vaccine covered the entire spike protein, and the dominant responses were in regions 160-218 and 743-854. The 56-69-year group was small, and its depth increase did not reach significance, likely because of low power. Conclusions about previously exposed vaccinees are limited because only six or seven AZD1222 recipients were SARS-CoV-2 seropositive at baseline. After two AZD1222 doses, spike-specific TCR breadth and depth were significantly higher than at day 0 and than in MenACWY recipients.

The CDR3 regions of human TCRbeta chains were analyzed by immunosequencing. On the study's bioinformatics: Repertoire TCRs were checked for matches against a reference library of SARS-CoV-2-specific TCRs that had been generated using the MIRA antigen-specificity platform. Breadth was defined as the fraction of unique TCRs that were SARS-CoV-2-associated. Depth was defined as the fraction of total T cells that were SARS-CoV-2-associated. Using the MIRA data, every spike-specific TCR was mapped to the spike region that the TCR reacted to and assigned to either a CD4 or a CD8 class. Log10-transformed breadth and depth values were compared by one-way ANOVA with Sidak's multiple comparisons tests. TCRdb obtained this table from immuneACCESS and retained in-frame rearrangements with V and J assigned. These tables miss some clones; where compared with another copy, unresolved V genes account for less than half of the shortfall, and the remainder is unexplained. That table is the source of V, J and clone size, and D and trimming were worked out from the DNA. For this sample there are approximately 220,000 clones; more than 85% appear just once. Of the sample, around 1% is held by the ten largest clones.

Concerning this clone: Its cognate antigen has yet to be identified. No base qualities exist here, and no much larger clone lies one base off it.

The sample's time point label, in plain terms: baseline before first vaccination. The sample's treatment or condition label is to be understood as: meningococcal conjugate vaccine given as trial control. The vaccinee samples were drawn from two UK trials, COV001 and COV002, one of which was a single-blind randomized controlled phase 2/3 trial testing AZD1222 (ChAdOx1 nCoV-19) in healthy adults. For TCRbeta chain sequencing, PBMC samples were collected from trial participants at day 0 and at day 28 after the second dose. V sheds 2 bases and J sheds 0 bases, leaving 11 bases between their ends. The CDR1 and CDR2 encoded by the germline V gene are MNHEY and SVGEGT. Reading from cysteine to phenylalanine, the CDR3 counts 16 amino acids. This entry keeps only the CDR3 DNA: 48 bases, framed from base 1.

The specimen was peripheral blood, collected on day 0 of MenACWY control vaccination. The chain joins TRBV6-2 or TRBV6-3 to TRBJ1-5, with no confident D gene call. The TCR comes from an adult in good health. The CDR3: CASSYVRLYSNQPQHF. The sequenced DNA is TGTGCCAGCAGTTACGTCCGGCTCTATAGCAATCAGCCCCAGCATTTT.